These T cell receptor beta chains were read from a single sample in a study of identifying expanded T cells in peripheral blood. Method: immunoSEQ multiplex PCR; TCRdb's copy keeps in-frame clones and lacks some. The sample yields roughly 90,000 clones, about 85% seen once. Source material: blood. The source is a person aged 18 to 69 in good health. Both conserved end residues are part of each CDR3. Each record gives: V gene, D gene, clone size, J gene, CDR3 DNA, CDR3 protein. The D gene is left open where the match is weak. Expanded clones are given a class, and other clones once, few, many or no size at all.

V: TRBV5-6
D: TRBD1
size: -
J: TRBJ1-1
DNA: TGTGCCAGCAGCTTCCACGAGGGGGCCGGAGGAGCTTTCTTT
CDR3: CASSFHEGAGGAFF

V: TRBV2
D: TRBD1
size: -
J: TRBJ1-2
DNA: TGTGCCAGCAGACAGGGGATTTGGTATGGCTACACCTTC
CDR3: CASRQGIWYGYTF

V: TRBV6-5
D: TRBD1
size: -
J: TRBJ2-2
DNA: TGTGCCAGCAGTTCACAGGGGGCGGGCACCGGGGAGCTGTTTTTT
CDR3: CASSSQGAGTGELFF

V: TRBV29-1
D: -
size: -
J: TRBJ2-2
DNA: TGCAGCGCCGGAGAGGCCTTTCTCCCTTCCACCGGGGAGCTGTTTTTT
CDR3: CSAGEAFLPSTGELFF

V: TRBV5-8
D: -
size: -
J: TRBJ1-1
DNA: TGTGCCAGCAGCTTAAATGAGGGGATAGTAATATTTCGCACTGAAGCTTTCTTT
CDR3: CASSLNEGIVIFRTEAFF

V: TRBV19
D: -
size: -
J: TRBJ2-1
DNA: TGTGCCAGTAGCCCCCCGGGACACCTAAACAATGAGCAGTTCTTC
CDR3: CASSPPGHLNNEQFF

V: TRBV5-1
D: -
size: -
J: TRBJ2-7
DNA: TGCGCCAGCAGCTTGGAGACAGGCAACTCCTACGAGCAGTACTTC
CDR3: CASSLETGNSYEQYF

V: TRBV7-2
D: TRBD1
size: -
J: TRBJ1-2
DNA: TGTGCCAGCAGCTTTTCGGGACAGTTAAACTATGGCTACACCTTC
CDR3: CASSFSGQLNYGYTF

V: TRBV28
D: -
size: -
J: TRBJ1-1
DNA: TGTGCCAGCATCATTCGGACTGAAGCTTTCTTT
CDR3: CASIIRTEAFF

V: TRBV7-9
D: TRBD2
size: -
J: TRBJ2-5
DNA: TGTGCCAGCAGTCGCTCTAGCCTCGGGAGGGAGACCCAGTACTTC
CDR3: CASSRSSLGRETQYF

V: TRBV4-1
D: -
size: -
J: TRBJ2-7
DNA: TGCGCCAGCAGCCAAGATCCGTACCAATATGGCGAGCAGTACTTC
CDR3: CASSQDPYQYGEQYF

V: TRBV7-2
D: -
size: -
J: TRBJ1-3
DNA: TGTGCCAGCAGCTTTCAGAGCTCTGGAAACACCATATATTTT
CDR3: CASSFQSSGNTIYF

V: TRBV30
D: -
size: -
J: TRBJ2-7
DNA: TGTGCCCAATCGGCGGGGTACGAGCAGTACTTC
CDR3: CAQSAGYEQYF

V: TRBV4-3
D: TRBD1
size: -
J: TRBJ1-2
DNA: TGCGCCAGCAGCCACAACAGGGGTGACTATGGCTACACCTTC
CDR3: CASSHNRGDYGYTF

V: TRBV6-6
D: TRBD1
size: -
J: TRBJ1-1
DNA: TGTGCCAGCAGAGACCGACAGGGTCAGGCTGAAGCTTTCTTT
CDR3: CASRDRQGQAEAFF

V: TRBV7-2
D: -
size: -
J: TRBJ2-7
DNA: TGTGCCAGCAGCTTAGACGATCTTGGGTCGTTGGAGCAGTACTTC
CDR3: CASSLDDLGSLEQYF

V: TRBV6-5
D: -
size: once
J: TRBJ1-5
DNA: TGTGCCAGCAGTTCCCCAGAGGATCAGCCCCAGCATTTT
CDR3: CASSSPEDQPQHF

V: TRBV9
D: -
size: -
J: TRBJ1-1
DNA: TGTGCCAGCTCCGGGGCCAACACTGAAGCTTTCTTT
CDR3: CASSGANTEAFF

V: TRBV4-3
D: -
size: -
J: TRBJ1-1
DNA: TGCGCCAGCAGCCAAGACACGGGGGGAGCGAACACTGAAGCTTTCTTT
CDR3: CASSQDTGGANTEAFF

V: TRBV30
D: -
size: -
J: TRBJ1-1
DNA: TGTGCCTGGAATGGGAACCTGAACACTGAAGCTTTCTTT
CDR3: CAWNGNLNTEAFF

V: TRBV6-5
D: -
size: once
J: TRBJ1-2
DNA: TGTGCCAGCAGTTACATCGGGGGGGGTATCGATGGCTACACCTTC
CDR3: CASSYIGGGIDGYTF

V: TRBV7-9
D: -
size: -
J: TRBJ2-3
DNA: TGTGCCAGCAAGCCTAGCGGCACAGATACGCAGTATTTT
CDR3: CASKPSGTDTQYF

V: TRBV28
D: -
size: few
J: TRBJ1-6
DNA: TGTGCCAGCAGCCGATTCCAGGTGTCACCCCTCCACTTT
CDR3: CASSRFQVSPLHF

V: TRBV7-2
D: -
size: -
J: TRBJ1-5
DNA: TGTGCCAGCAGCTGGGACGGGTCCCGGGGGAATCAGCCCCAGCATTTT
CDR3: CASSWDGSRGNQPQHF

V: TRBV7-9
D: -
size: -
J: TRBJ1-1
DNA: TGTGCCAGCAGCTTAGTTCGTTCAGGGGTCATGAACACTGAAGCTTTCTTT
CDR3: CASSLVRSGVMNTEAFF

V: TRBV4-3
D: -
size: -
J: TRBJ1-6
DNA: TGCGCCAGCAGCCAACTCGGCGTTTGGGGTTATTCACCCCTCCACTTT
CDR3: CASSQLGVWGYSPLHF

V: TRBV5-8
D: -
size: -
J: TRBJ1-4
DNA: TGTGCCAGCAGCTCTGGACAGTCTAATGAAAAACTGTTTTTT
CDR3: CASSSGQSNEKLFF

V: TRBV7-6
D: -
size: -
J: TRBJ1-4
DNA: TGTGCCAGCAGCCCCCCAGGATGGGGGAGGTTTGAAAAACTGTTTTTT
CDR3: CASSPPGWGRFEKLFF

V: TRBV19
D: -
size: -
J: TRBJ2-7
DNA: TGTGCCAGTAGTATAGCCCGGGGAGGCCTCTACGAGCAGTACTTC
CDR3: CASSIARGGLYEQYF

V: TRBV11-2
D: TRBD1
size: once
J: TRBJ1-2
DNA: TGTGCCAGCAGCTCGGACAGGGGGAACTATGGCTACACCTTC
CDR3: CASSSDRGNYGYTF

V: TRBV5-1
D: -
size: -
J: TRBJ2-2
DNA: TGCGCCAGCAGCTTGGGGACGACCACTGATGGGGAGCTGTTTTTT
CDR3: CASSLGTTTDGELFF

V: TRBV7-2
D: -
size: -
J: TRBJ2-1
DNA: TGTGCCAGCAGCTTAGGGGCTTACTCGACTGAGCAGTTCTTC
CDR3: CASSLGAYSTEQFF

V: TRBV29-1
D: -
size: -
J: TRBJ1-1
DNA: TGCAGCGTTGTATGGCGGGTTGGAGCTGAAGCTTTCTTT
CDR3: CSVVWRVGAEAFF

V: TRBV7-2
D: TRBD1
size: few
J: TRBJ1-2
DNA: TGTGCCAGCAGCTTAAGGACAGGGCCCCTGCGGGGCTACACCTTC
CDR3: CASSLRTGPLRGYTF

V: TRBV18
D: TRBD1
size: -
J: TRBJ1-1
DNA: TGTGCCAGCTCACCACAGGGGGCGGCGAACACTGAAGCTTTCTTT
CDR3: CASSPQGAANTEAFF

V: TRBV4-1
D: -
size: -
J: TRBJ2-4
DNA: TGCGCCAGCAGCCCCCGGACAGAAAACATTCAGTACTTC
CDR3: CASSPRTENIQYF

V: TRBV10-3
D: TRBD1
size: -
J: TRBJ2-1
DNA: TGTGCCATCAGTCCAGACAGGGAGTTTTACAATGAGCAGTTCTTC
CDR3: CAISPDREFYNEQFF

V: TRBV4-1
D: -
size: few
J: TRBJ1-1
DNA: TGCGCCAGCAGCCAAGAGCTCAGAATGAACACTGAAGCTTTCTTT
CDR3: CASSQELRMNTEAFF

V: TRBV11-3
D: -
size: -
J: TRBJ1-3
DNA: TGTGCCAGCAGAGCGTCTGGAAACACCATATATTTT
CDR3: CASRASGNTIYF

V: TRBV7-2
D: TRBD1
size: -
J: TRBJ1-2
DNA: TGTGCCAGCAGCCGAGGGGGGGACAGGGCCATCTATGGCTACACCTTC
CDR3: CASSRGGDRAIYGYTF

V: TRBV7-2
D: -
size: -
J: TRBJ1-5
DNA: TGTGCCAGCAGACAGGGACCGGGCCAGCCCCAGCATTTT
CDR3: CASRQGPGQPQHF

V: TRBV29-1
D: -
size: -
J: TRBJ1-1
DNA: TGCAGCGCGGGCCAGGGGAGGGACCCTGAAGCTTTCTTT
CDR3: CSAGQGRDPEAFF

V: TRBV19
D: -
size: -
J: TRBJ1-5
DNA: TGTGCCAGTATTCGAGGTCAGCCCCAGCATTTT
CDR3: CASIRGQPQHF

V: TRBV2
D: TRBD1
size: -
J: TRBJ1-4
DNA: TGTGCCAGCAGATATCCGACAGGGGGCTCGACTAATGAAAAACTGTTTTTT
CDR3: CASRYPTGGSTNEKLFF

V: TRBV11-2
D: -
size: -
J: TRBJ2-3
DNA: TGTGCCAGCAGCCAACCCACGGGGATGCCAGATACGCAGTATTTT
CDR3: CASSQPTGMPDTQYF

V: TRBV6-5
D: -
size: -
J: TRBJ1-4
DNA: TGTGCCAGCAGGGAGGACGCTGGCAGTCTCGAAAAACTGTTTTTT
CDR3: CASREDAGSLEKLFF

V: TRBV27
D: -
size: -
J: TRBJ1-2
DNA: TGTGCCAGCAGAACCCCCACTGACTATGGCTACACCTTC
CDR3: CASRTPTDYGYTF

V: TRBV5-8
D: -
size: -
J: TRBJ1-4
DNA: TGTGCCAGCAGCTCCGGGACGGGTAATGAAAAACTGTTTTTT
CDR3: CASSSGTGNEKLFF

V: TRBV2
D: -
size: -
J: TRBJ1-1
DNA: TGTGCCAGCACTCGGTTAGCTAACACTGAAGCTTTCTTT
CDR3: CASTRLANTEAFF

V: TRBV6-5
D: -
size: -
J: TRBJ1-2
DNA: TGTGCCAGCAGTTACTCTCCCTTAGGGGGGGGCTACACCTTC
CDR3: CASSYSPLGGGYTF

V: TRBV5-6
D: -
size: -
J: TRBJ1-2
DNA: TGTGCCAGCAGCTTGGGTGTGGTCCCGGCTGGCTACACCTTC
CDR3: CASSLGVVPAGYTF

V: TRBV10-2
D: TRBD2
size: -
J: TRBJ2-3
DNA: TGCGCCAGCAACAAAGCGGGGGGGCAACAAGATACGCAGTATTTT
CDR3: CASNKAGGQQDTQYF

V: TRBV4-3
D: -
size: -
J: TRBJ2-3
DNA: TGCGCCAGCAGCCAAGCCACTACGGCTATGGGAGATACGCAGTATTTT
CDR3: CASSQATTAMGDTQYF